This TCR beta chain was identified during a study of response to subunit inactivated influenza vaccine. V gave up 0 bases and J gave up 1 base; unmatched junction bases: 3. Germline V gene lookup returns CDR1 LGHNA and CDR2 YSLEER. The CDR3 is 15 residues long. In TCRdb, the RT-PCR reads were re-called with MiXCR into one record per CDR3 protein. The table includes approximately 480,000 distinct CDR3 sequences, approximately 9.9% detected once. Study-wide results and limits: Authors suggested each seasonal flu vaccination may recruit only limited numbers of new T cells.

As regards this clonotype: Its cognate antigen is unknown.

The chain employs TRBV4-3 and TRBJ2-7; TRBD1 aligns across 7 bases. Source: PBMCs from blood, taken about 6 weeks after vaccination. The origin of this receptor is a man aged 45 to 65 who received an inactivated influenza vaccine. In DNA form, the CDR3 reads TGCGCCAGCAGCCAAGACAGGGGGACATCCTACGAGCAGTACTTC. Translating it yields CASSQDRGTSYEQYF.